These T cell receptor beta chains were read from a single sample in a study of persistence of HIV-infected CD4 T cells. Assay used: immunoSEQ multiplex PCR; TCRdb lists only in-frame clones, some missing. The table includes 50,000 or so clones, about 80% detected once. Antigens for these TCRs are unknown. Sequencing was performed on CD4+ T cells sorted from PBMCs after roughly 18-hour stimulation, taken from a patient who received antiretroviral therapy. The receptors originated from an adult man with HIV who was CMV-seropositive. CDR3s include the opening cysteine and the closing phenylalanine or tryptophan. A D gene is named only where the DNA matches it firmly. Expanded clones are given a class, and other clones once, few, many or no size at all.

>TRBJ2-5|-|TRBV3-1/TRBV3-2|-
TGTGCCAGCAGCCAAGAATATGGGGACGGGGAATTAAAAGGGACCCAGTACTTC
CASSQEYGDGELKGTQYF
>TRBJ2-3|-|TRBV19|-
TGTGCCAGTAGTACGACTAGCACAGATACGCAGTATTTT
CASSTTSTDTQYF
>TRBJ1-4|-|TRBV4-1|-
TGCGCCAGCAGCCAAGAAAGAATGGGGGAGTCGGCAACTAATGAAAAACTGTTTTTT
CASSQERMGESATNEKLFF
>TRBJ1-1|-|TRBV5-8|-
TGTGCCAGCAGCTTGGACGGGGAGGGGTTAGCTTTCTTT
CASSLDGEGLAFF
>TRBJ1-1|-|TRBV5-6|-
TGTGCCAGCAGCTTGAAGATAGCAGAAAGAAGAACTGAAGCTTTCTTT
CASSLKIAERRTEAFF
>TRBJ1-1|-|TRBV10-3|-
TGTGCCATCGGTCGGACAGCGAACACTGAAGCTTTCTTT
CAIGRTANTEAFF
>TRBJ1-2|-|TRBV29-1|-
TGCAGCTTCACTTACAGGGCAGGGAAGTATGGCTACACCTTC
CSFTYRAGKYGYTF
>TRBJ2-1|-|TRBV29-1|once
TGCAGCGTTGAAGTTGGGGCGGGGTCAAGGTACAATGAGCAGTTCTTC
CSVEVGAGSRYNEQFF
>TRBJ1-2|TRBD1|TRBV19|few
TGTGCCAGTAGTTCGCTGGGACAGTACTATGGCTACACCTTC
CASSSLGQYYGYTF
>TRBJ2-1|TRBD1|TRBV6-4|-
TGTGCCAGCAGTGTGGGACAGGGAATCGAGCAGTTCTTC
CASSVGQGIEQFF
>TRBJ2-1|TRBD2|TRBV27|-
TGTGCCAGCAGTTTCGGTCACTCGACTAGCGGGGGGCACAATGAGCAGTTCTTC
CASSFGHSTSGGHNEQFF
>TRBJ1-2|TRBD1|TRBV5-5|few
TGTGCCAGCAGCCAGACCGGGACAGGCCTCCTCGGAGGCTACACCTTC
CASSQTGTGLLGGYTF
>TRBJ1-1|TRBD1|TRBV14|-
TGTGCCAGCAGCCCTTGGATTTTGGCAGGGGGCGCGAACACTGAAGCTTTCTTT
CASSPWILAGGANTEAFF
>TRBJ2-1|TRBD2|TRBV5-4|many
TGTGCCAGCAGCGAGATGACTAGCGGGAGTTACAATGAGCAGTTCTTC
CASSEMTSGSYNEQFF
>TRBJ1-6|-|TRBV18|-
TGTGCCACCTCACCCCACAGGGAATCACCCCTCCACTTT
CATSPHRESPLHF
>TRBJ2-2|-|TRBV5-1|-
TGCGCCAGCAGCTTTGGGCCGGTGTTGACGGCCGGGGAGCTGTTTTTT
CASSFGPVLTAGELFF
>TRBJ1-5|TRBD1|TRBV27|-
TGTGCCAGCAGTCCTGGACAGGGGCGTCTAGCAGGGCCCCAGCATTTT
CASSPGQGRLAGPQHF
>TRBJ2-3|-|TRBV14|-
TGTGCCAGCAGCCCCCTGATGGCCCGTGATTGGGATACGCAGTATTTT
CASSPLMARDWDTQYF
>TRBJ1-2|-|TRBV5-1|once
TGCGCCAGCAGCTTGAGGATCTCCCTTGGCAACTATGGCTACACCTTC
CASSLRISLGNYGYTF
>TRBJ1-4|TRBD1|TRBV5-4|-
TGTGCCAGCAGCTCCGGACAGGGTGTAGGTGAAAAACTGTTTTTT
CASSSGQGVGEKLFF
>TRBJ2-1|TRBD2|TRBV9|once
TGTGCCAGCAGCCCTCAAATCAGCGGGAAGTACAATGAGCAGTTCTTC
CASSPQISGKYNEQFF
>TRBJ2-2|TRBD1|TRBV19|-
TGTGCCAGTAGTACCGGACAGGGGGGGACCGGGGAGCTGTTTTTT
CASSTGQGGTGELFF
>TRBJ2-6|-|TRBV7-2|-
TGTGCCAGCAGCTTAGGGACAGCCAGCTCTGGGGCCAACGTCCTGACTTTC
CASSLGTASSGANVLTF
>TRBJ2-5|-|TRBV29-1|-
TGCAGCTCCTCCGGGCAGAACCAAGAGACCCAGTACTTC
CSSSGQNQETQYF
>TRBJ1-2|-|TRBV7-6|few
TGTGCCAGCAGTCGACAGACGAACTATGGCTACACCTTC
CASSRQTNYGYTF
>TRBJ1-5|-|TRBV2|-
TGTGCCAGCAGCCACGACCGGGGAGAGCCCCAGCATTTT
CASSHDRGEPQHF
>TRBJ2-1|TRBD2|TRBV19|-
TGTGCCAGTAGTATCCTGACTAGCGGGATTATTAGGTCCTACAATGAGCAGTTCTTC
CASSILTSGIIRSYNEQFF
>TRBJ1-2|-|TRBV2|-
TGTGCCAGCAGCGAGCAGGGGTGGGCCTATGGCTACACCTTC
CASSEQGWAYGYTF
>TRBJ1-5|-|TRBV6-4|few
TGTGCCAGCAGAGAACAGCCCTATAGCAATCAGCCCCAGCATTTT
CASREQPYSNQPQHF
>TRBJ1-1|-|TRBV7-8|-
TGTGCCAGCAGCTTAGGCTCCGGCACGAACACTGAAGCTTTCTTT
CASSLGSGTNTEAFF
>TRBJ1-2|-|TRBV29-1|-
TGCAGCGTGCCTTGGGACTTCGTCGATGGCTACACCTTC
CSVPWDFVDGYTF
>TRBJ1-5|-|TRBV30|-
TGTGCCTGGAAAGGGGCGCGCAATCAGCCCCAGCATTTT
CAWKGARNQPQHF
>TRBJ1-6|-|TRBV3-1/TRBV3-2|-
TGTGCCAGCAGCCCTCGGACAGTGCGGGGTTCACCCCTCCACTTT
CASSPRTVRGSPLHF
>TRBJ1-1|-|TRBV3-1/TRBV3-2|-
TGTGCCAGCAGCCATAGGAACACTGAAGCTTTCTTT
CASSHRNTEAFF
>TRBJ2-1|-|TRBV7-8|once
TGTGCCAGCAGCGGTTACAGAGCCAGCTCCTACAATGAGCAGTTCTTC
CASSGYRASSYNEQFF
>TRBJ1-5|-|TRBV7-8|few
TGTGCCAGCAGCTTACTCGGCAGCCCTAGCAATCAGCCCCAGCATTTT
CASSLLGSPSNQPQHF
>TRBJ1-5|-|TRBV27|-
TGTGCCAGCAGGCCAGACAGTTTCAATCAGCCCCAGCATTTT
CASRPDSFNQPQHF
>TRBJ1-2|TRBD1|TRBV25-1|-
TGTGCCAGCAGTGGAAGACAGGGGCTCCCTAACTATGGCTACACCTTC
CASSGRQGLPNYGYTF
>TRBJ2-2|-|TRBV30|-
TGTGCCTGGAGTTCGAAGGGCGGCGGGGAGCTGTTTTTT
CAWSSKGGGELFF
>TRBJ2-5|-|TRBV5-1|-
TGCGCCAGTAGACTATCCGGCAGGGAAGAGACCCAGTACTTC
CASRLSGREETQYF
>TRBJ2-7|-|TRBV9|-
TGTGCCAGCAGCGGCTGGGACGTTTACGAGCAGTACTTC
CASSGWDVYEQYF
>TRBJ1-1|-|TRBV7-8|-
TGTGCCAGCAGTAAGGAGAGGAACACTGAAGCTTTCTTT
CASSKERNTEAFF
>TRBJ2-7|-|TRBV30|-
TGTGCCTGGAGTGAACGATACGAGCAGTACTTC
CAWSERYEQYF
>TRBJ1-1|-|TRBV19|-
TGTGCCAGTAGTATTTTATCAGCTTACACTGAAGCTTTCTTT
CASSILSAYTEAFF
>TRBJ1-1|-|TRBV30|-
TGTGCCTGGAGTCCTGGGGGGAACACTGAAGCTTTCTTT
CAWSPGGNTEAFF
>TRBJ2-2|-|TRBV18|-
TGTGCCAGCTCACCCGGCGGGAAGACTCATCCCGGGGAGCTGTTTTTT
CASSPGGKTHPGELFF
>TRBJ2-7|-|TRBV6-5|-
TGTGCCAGCAGGGCACTCGATGGAACTCGGGAGGAGCAGTACTTC
CASRALDGTREEQYF
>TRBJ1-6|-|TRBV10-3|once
TGTGCCATCGGACAAGAGGGGGGCGACTCACCCCTCCACTTT
CAIGQEGGDSPLHF
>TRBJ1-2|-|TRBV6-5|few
TGTGCCAGACGGGGGCCAGCCGGTGGCTACACCTTC
CARRGPAGGYTF
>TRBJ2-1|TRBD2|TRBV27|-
TGTGCCAGCAGTATGGGGACTAGCGGGATGTTCGGGCAGTTCTTC
CASSMGTSGMFGQFF